This paragraph covers one TCR beta chain sequence. Original processing methods: Using reference gene primer amplification, nucleated cell counts were estimated. Clones were read by immunoSEQ multiplex PCR, and TCRdb kept only the in-frame ones, dropping some. The V and J calls and clone size were taken over from that table, and D and trimming were inferred from the DNA. Altogether 110,000 to 150,000 clones are present, around 89% being singletons, with the ten largest covering under 3%. This sample was taken from a study of blood T cell repertoires in COVID-19. Overall study: COVID-19 samples collected from the United States, Italy and Spain covered acute and convalescent phases. PBMCs, B-cell-depleted T cells, or T cells were the source of the cDNA or gDNA that made up the material.

Unmatched junction bases numbered 5, after V lost 4 bases and J lost 0 bases. The CDR3 length is 16 residues. The germline CDR1 and CDR2 sequences are MDHEN and SYDVKM. The sample consisted of peripheral blood. The clonotype originates from a man aged 55 to 70 with active or convalescent COVID-19. This chain connects TRBV28 to TRBJ1-5, with 8 bases fitting TRBD1. CDR3 sequence reads: CASSSGQGDSNQPQHF. The DNA of the CDR3 is TGTGCCAGCAGTTCTGGACAGGGTGATAGCAATCAGCCCCAGCATTTT.